Following are 16 T cell receptor beta chains from one sample sequenced in a study of blood T cell repertoires in COVID-19. The table came from immunoSEQ multiplex PCR; TCRdb's copy has only in-frame clones and leaves some out. Among 90,000 to 100,000 clones listed, around 82% were seen once. Sequenced input: peripheral blood. Source of these receptors: a man in his 70s with active or convalescent COVID-19.

This clone was observed a single time. J is TRBJ1-1 and V is TRBV5-8; D is unresolved. Trimming shortened V by 2 bases and J by 0 bases, and 14 bases separated the two germline ends. The CDR3 is 16 residues long. In germline, CDR1 is SGHTS, CDR2 YDEGEE. The DNA of the CDR3 is TGTGCCAGCAGCTTTGTAGTACAGTCGATGAACACTGAAGCTTTCTTT. Translated: CASSFVVQSMNTEAFF.

As DNA, the CDR3 is TGTGCCAGCAGCGCCGGGACTAGCGTTGCAGATACGCAGTATTTT. It translates to CASSAGTSVADTQYF. The chain is built from TRBV9 and TRBJ2-3, with 10 bases lining up with TRBD2. The CDR3 is made up of 15 amino acids. Losses at the gene ends were 3 bases for V and 4 bases for J; bases not matched to a gene: 5. The V gene's germline CDR1 is SGDLS and CDR2 YYNGEE. Full variable domain (outside the CDR3, taken from reference TRBV9 and TRBJ2-3): DSGVTQTPKHLITATGQRVTLRCSPRSGDLSVYWYQQSLDQGLQFLIQYYNGEERAKGNILERFSAQQFPDLHSELNLSSLELGDSALYFCASSAGTSVADTQYFGPGTRLTVL.

The rearrangement joins TRBV11-3 to TRBJ2-3, with a possible D match to TRBD1 (5 bases). The germline V gene encodes CDR1 SGHNT and CDR2 YENEEA. This CDR3 spans 16 amino acids. V was shortened by 4 bases and J by 6 bases, with 20 bases between the two germline ends. CDR3 in amino acids: CASSSSTGSGLDTQYF. The CDR3 nucleotides are TGTGCCAGCAGCTCCTCCACAGGTTCGGGTTTGGATACGCAGTATTTT.

This clone was detected a few times. For the CDR3, the DNA is TGTGCCAGCAGTGTGAGCTCCTATAATTCACCCCTCCACTTT. Amino acids: CASSVSSYNSPLHF. The chain uses TRBV25-1 and TRBJ1-6, with no clear D. Germline V gene sequence: CDR1 MGHDK, CDR2 SYGVNS. This CDR3 comprises 14 residues. The germline V and J ends were trimmed by 4 bases and 0 bases, with 4 bases remaining between them.

The chain links TRBV9 to TRBJ2-1; TRBD1 aligns across 10 bases. Germline CDR1 and CDR2: SGDLS and YYNGEE. This CDR3 is 16 amino acids long. After removal of 0 bases from V and 4 bases from J, the junction contained 4 bases not matched to a gene. CDR3 coding DNA: TGTGCCAGCAGCGTAGGGGGACAGGGGCTTTACAATGAGCAGTTCTTC. It is translated as CASSVGGQGLYNEQFF.

This chain links TRBV5-6 with TRBJ1-2; the match to TRBD1 covers 7 bases. Germline CDR1 is SGHDT and CDR2 is YYEEEE. The J segment lost 4 bases and the V segment lost 9 bases, leaving 9 bases of the junction unmatched. The CDR3 sequence is 13 residues long. The CDR3 DNA follows: TGTGCCACACAGGGGAGGCCAGGCTATGGCTACACCTTC. This codes for CATQGRPGYGYTF.

The chain uses TRBV6-6 and TRBJ1-5, with a weak D call TRBD1 (6 bases). There are 12 residues in the CDR3. CDR1 and CDR2 (germline): MNHNY, SVGAGI (reference sequence). Trimming took 6 bases from V and 7 from J, leaving 10 bases between them. The CDR3 sequence: CASRPGEQPQHF. The CDR3 coding sequence is TGTGCCAGCAGACCAGGGGAGCAGCCCCAGCATTTT.

This clone turned up a few times. The chain employs TRBV11-2 and TRBJ2-3; 7 bases fit TRBD1. The CDR3 loop spans 16 amino acids. J lost 6 bases, V lost 6 bases, and 15 bases had no gene match. Germline V gene lookup returns CDR1 SGHAT and CDR2 FQNNGV. The CDR3: CASSIKGGFLVDTQYF. DNA for the CDR3: TGTGCCAGCAGTATTAAAGGGGGCTTTTTAGTGGATACGCAGTATTTT.

The CDR3, as DNA: TGTGCCAGCAGCCAGGGGTCCTTCCTGCAACTGTTTTTT. This sequence encodes CASSQGSFLQLFF. The chain combines TRBV12-3 or TRBV12-4 with TRBJ1-4; possible D gene TRBD1, 6 bases. V gave up 6 bases and J gave up 12 bases, with 17 bases separating them. The CDR3 spans 13 residues.

This clone has ten or more counts. The rearrangement links TRBV6-5 to TRBJ1-6, with D tentatively TRBD1 (5 bases). The ends were cut back, 10 bases at V and 7 bases at J, with 20 bases in the middle. From germline, CDR1 is MNHEY and CDR2 SVGAGI. This CDR3 spans 15 amino acids. Here the CDR3 reads CATTLDPGRNSPLHF. CDR3 bases: TGTGCCACCACACTGGACCCAGGGCGGAATTCACCCCTCCACTTT.

V usage is TRBV6-1 and J usage is TRBJ1-1, with D tentatively TRBD1 (6 bases). V was trimmed by 7 bases and J by 11 bases, leaving 17 bases between them. In germline, CDR1 is MNHNS, CDR2 SASEGT. This CDR3 spans 12 amino acids. The CDR3 loop is CASNHLGAIAFF. As DNA, the CDR3 is TGTGCCAGCAACCACTTGGGGGCCATTGCTTTCTTT.

This chain joins TRBV4-3 and TRBJ2-2, with 7 bases that match TRBD1. This CDR3 comprises 18 residues. With V trimmed by 1 base and J by 1 base, 9 bases remained unmatched. Germline V gene sequence: CDR1 LGHNA, CDR2 YSLEER. The CDR3 DNA reads as TGCGCCAGCAGCCAAGCTGGACCCGGGACAGTGAACACCGGGGAGCTGTTTTTT. This sequence encodes CASSQAGPGTVNTGELFF.

This rearrangement joins TRBV5-5 to TRBJ2-5; possibly TRBD1 for D (5 bases). CDR1 and CDR2 from the germline V gene are SGHKS and YYEKEE (reference sequence). The CDR3 runs to 14 residues. Trimming shortened V by 2 bases and J by 2 bases, and 10 bases separated the two germline ends. DNA for the CDR3: TGTGCCAGCAGCTTCCCACAGGTTCAAGAGACCCAGTACTTC. Protein: CASSFPQVQETQYF.

The gene calls are TRBV5-5 and TRBJ1-5; no clear D. CDR1 is SGHKS, CDR2 YYEKEE, per germline (reference sequence). V lost 1 base and J lost 4, with 9 bases in between. This CDR3 region has 14 residues. The DNA for the CDR3 is TGTGCCAGCAGCTTGATGCTTACTAATCAGCCCCAGCATTTT. It encodes CASSLMLTNQPQHF.

This chain connects TRBV7-2 to TRBJ1-6; D is possibly TRBD1 (6 bases). There are 16 residues in the CDR3. Trimming removed 4 bases at V and 6 bases at J, with 16 bases between. Germline V CDR1 and CDR2: SGHTA, FQGNSA. The CDR3 loop reads CASSSGARGSNSPLHF. The CDR3 region has the DNA TGTGCCAGCAGCTCCGGAGCCAGGGGCTCTAATTCACCCCTCCACTTT.

This chain's CDR3 is CASSVSPTSVNEQYF. CDR3 nucleotides: TGTGCCAGCAGCGTAAGCCCGACTAGTGTTAACGAGCAGTACTTC. The V gene is TRBV9, the J gene TRBJ2-7, with a weak D call TRBD2 (6 bases). The germline V gene encodes CDR1 SGDLS and CDR2 YYNGEE. V was clipped by 1 base and J by 5 bases, with 16 bases between them. The CDR3 covers 15 residues.